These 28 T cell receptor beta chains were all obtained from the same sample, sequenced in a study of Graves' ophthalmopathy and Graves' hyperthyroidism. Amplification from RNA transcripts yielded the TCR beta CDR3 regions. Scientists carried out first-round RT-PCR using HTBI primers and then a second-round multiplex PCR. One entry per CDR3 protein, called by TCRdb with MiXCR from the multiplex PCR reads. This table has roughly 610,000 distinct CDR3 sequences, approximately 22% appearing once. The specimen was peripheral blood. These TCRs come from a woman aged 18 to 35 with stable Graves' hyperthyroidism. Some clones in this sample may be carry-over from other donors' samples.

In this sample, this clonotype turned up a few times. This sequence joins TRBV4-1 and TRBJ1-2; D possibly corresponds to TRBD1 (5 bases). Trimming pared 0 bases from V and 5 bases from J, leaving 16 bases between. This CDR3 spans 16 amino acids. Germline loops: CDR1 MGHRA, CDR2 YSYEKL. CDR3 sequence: CASSQDRPGTGYGYTF. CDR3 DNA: TGCGCCAGCAGCCAAGATCGTCCCGGGACGGGATATGGCTACACCTTC.

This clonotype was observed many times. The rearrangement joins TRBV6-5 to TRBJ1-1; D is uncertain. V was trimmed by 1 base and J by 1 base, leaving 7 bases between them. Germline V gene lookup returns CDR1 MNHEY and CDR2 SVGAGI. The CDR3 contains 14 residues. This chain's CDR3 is CASSYFEENTEAFF. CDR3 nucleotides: TGTGCCAGCAGTTACTTCGAGGAGAACACTGAAGCTTTCTTT.

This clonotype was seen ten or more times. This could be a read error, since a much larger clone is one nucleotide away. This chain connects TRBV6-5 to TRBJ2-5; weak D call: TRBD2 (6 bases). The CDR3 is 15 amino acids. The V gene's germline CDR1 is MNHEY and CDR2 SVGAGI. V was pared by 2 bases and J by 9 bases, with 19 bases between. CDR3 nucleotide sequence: TGTGCCAGCAGTTACCACGCGAGTAGTAGGGAGGCCCAGTACTTC. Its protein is CASSYHASSREAQYF.

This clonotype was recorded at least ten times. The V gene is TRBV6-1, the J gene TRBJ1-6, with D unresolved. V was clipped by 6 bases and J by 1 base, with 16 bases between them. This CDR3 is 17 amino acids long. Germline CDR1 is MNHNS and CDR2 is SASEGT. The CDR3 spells CASSNPRVGSYNSPLHF. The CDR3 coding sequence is TGTGCCAGCAGCAACCCGCGGGTGGGGTCCTATAATTCACCCCTCCACTTT.

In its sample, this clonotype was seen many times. The CDR3 DNA reads TGTGCCAGCAGTTTCCAGTCCCGACTAGGGAGAGAGACCCAGTACTTC. This gives the protein CASSFQSRLGRETQYF. The gene calls are TRBV12-3 or TRBV12-4 and TRBJ2-5, with D possibly matching TRBD2 (6 bases). Between the trimmed V and J ends, which lost 3 bases and 4 bases, there was a span of 18 bases. CDR3 length equals 16 residues.

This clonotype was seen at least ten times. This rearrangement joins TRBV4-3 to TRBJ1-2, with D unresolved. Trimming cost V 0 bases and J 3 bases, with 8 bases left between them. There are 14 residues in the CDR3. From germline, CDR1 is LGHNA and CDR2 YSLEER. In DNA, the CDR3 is TGCGCCAGCAGCCAAGATGGAGGTGACTATGGCTACACCTTC. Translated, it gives CASSQDGGDYGYTF.

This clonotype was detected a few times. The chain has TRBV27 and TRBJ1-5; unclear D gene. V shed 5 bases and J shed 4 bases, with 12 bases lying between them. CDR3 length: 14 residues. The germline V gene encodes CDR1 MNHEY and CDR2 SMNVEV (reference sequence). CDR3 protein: CASSRATVNQPQHF. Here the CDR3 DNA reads TGTGCCAGCAGTCGGGCAACCGTGAATCAGCCCCAGCATTTT.

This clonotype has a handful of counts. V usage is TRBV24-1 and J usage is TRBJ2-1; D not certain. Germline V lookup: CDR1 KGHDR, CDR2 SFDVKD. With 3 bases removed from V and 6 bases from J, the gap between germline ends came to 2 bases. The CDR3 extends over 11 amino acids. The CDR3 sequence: CATSDINEQFF. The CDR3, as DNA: TGTGCCACCAGTGATATCAATGAGCAGTTCTTC.

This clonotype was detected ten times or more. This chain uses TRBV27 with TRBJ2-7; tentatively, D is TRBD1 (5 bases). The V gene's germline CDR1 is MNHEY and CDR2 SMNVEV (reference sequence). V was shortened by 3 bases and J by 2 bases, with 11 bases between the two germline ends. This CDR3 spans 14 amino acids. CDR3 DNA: TGTGCCAGCAGTTTCGCAGGGCCAACCTACGAGCAGTACTTC. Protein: CASSFAGPTYEQYF.

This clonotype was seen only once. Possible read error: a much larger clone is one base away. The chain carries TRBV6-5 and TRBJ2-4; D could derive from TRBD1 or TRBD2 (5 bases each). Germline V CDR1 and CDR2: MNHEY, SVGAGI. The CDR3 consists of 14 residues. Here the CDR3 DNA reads TGTGCCGGCAGTTACGATTTGGGGGTTGACATTCAGTACTTC. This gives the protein CAGSYDLGVDIQYF.

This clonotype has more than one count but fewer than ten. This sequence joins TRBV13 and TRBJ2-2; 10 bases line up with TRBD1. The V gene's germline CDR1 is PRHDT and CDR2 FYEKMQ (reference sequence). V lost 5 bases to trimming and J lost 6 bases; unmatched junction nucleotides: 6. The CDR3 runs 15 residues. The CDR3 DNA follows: TGTGCCAGCAGCCCCGACAGGGGGCTCGCCGGGGAGCTGTTTTTT. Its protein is CASSPDRGLAGELFF.

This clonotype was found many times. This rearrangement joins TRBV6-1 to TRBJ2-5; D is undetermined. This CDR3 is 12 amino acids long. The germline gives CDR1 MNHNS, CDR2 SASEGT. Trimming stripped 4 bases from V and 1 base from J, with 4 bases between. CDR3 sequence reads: CASSGFQETQYF. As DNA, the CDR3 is TGTGCCAGCAGTGGATTCCAAGAGACCCAGTACTTC.

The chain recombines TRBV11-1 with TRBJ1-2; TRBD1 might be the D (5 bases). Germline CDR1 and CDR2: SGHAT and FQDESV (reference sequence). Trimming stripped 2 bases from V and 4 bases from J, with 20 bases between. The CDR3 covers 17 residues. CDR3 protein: CASSLQGPTSPVYGYTF. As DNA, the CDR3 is TGTGCCAGCAGCTTACAGGGTCCAACCTCTCCAGTCTATGGCTACACCTTC.

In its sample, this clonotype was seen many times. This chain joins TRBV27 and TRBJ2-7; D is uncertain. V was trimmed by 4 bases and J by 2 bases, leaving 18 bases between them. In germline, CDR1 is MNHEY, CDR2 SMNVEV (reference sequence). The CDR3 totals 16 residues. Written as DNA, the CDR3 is TGTGCCAGCAGTTCCCTGAGTTTAATCCCCGCCTACGAGCAGTACTTC. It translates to CASSSLSLIPAYEQYF.

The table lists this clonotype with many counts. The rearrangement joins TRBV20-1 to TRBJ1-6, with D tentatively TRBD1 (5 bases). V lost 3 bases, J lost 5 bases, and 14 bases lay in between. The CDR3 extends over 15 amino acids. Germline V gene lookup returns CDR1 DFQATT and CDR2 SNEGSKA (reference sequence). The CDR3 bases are TGCAGTGCTAGGGGCGGGGGAGGGAATAATTCACCCCTCCACTTT. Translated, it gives CSARGGGGNNSPLHF.

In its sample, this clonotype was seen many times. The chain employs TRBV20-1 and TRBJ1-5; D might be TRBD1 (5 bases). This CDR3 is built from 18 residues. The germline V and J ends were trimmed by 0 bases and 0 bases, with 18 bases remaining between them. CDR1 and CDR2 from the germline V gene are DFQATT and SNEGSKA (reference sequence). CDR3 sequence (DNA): TGCAGTGCTAGAGATCGAGATCGCGACAGCTATAGCAATCAGCCCCAGCATTTT. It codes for CSARDRDRDSYSNQPQHF.

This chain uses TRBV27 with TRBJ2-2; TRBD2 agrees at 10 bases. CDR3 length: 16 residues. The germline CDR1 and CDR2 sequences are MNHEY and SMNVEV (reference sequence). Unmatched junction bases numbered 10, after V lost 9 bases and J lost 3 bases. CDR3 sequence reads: CASRPGLAIHTGELFF. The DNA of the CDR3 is TGTGCCAGTAGGCCGGGACTAGCGATCCACACCGGGGAGCTGTTTTTT.

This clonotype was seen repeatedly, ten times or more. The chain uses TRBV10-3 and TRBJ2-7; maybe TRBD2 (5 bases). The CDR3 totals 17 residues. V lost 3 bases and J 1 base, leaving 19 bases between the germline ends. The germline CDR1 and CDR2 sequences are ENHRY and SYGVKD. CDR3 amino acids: CAISDPLRRLGSYEQYF. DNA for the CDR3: TGTGCCATCAGTGACCCGCTTAGGAGGTTAGGGTCCTACGAGCAGTACTTC.

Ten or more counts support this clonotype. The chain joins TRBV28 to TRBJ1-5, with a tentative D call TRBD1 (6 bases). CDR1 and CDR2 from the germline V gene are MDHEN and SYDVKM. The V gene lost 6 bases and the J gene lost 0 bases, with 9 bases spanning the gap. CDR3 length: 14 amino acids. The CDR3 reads CASRNRDSNQPQHF. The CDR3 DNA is TGTGCCAGCAGAAACAGGGATAGCAATCAGCCCCAGCATTTT.

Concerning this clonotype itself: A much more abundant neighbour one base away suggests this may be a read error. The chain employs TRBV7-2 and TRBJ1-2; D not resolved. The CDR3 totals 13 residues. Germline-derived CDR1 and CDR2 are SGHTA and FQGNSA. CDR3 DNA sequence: TGTGCCAGCAGCACCCGAATAACGGATGGCTACAGCTTC. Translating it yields CASSTRITDGYSF.

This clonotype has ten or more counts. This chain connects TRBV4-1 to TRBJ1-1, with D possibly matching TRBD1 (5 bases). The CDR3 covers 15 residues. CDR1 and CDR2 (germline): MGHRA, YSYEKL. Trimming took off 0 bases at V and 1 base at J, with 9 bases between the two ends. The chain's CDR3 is CASSQDGTSNTEAFF. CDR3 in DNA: TGCGCCAGCAGCCAAGATGGGACCTCGAACACTGAAGCTTTCTTT.

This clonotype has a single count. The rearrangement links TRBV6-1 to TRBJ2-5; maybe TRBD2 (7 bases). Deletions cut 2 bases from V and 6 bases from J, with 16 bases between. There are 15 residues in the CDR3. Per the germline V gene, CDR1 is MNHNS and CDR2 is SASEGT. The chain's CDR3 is CASSEPAGQGQTQYF. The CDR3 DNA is TGTGCCAGCAGTGAACCAGCGGGACAAGGACAGACCCAGTACTTC.

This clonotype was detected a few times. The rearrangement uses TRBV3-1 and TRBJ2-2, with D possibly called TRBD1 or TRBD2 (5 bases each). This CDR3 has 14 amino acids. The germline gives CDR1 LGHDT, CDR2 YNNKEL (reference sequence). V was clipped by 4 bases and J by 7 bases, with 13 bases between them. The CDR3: CASSRDHLSGELFF. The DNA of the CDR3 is TGTGCCAGCAGCCGGGACCATCTCAGCGGGGAGCTGTTTTTT. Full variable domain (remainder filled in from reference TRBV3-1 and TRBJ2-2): DTAVSQTPKYLVTQMGNDKSIKCEQNLGHDTMYWYKQDSKKFLKIMFSYNNKELIINETVPNRFSPKSPDKAHLNLHINSLELGDSAVYFCASSRDHLSGELFFGEGSRLTVL.

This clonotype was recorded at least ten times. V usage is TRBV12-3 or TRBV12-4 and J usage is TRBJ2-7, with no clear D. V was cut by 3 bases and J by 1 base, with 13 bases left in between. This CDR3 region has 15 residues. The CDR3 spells CASSFRAETSYEQYF. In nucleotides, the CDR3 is TGTGCCAGCAGTTTTAGGGCGGAAACTTCCTACGAGCAGTACTTC.

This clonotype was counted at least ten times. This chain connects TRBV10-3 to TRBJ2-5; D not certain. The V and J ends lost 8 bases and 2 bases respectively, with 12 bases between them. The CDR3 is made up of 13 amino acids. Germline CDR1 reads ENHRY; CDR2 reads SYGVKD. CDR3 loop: CAIQRLQQETQYF. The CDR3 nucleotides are TGTGCCATCCAAAGGCTCCAACAAGAGACCCAGTACTTC.

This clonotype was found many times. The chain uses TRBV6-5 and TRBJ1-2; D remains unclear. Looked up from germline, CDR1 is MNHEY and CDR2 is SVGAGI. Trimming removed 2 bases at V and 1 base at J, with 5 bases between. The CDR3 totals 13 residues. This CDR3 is CASSYLGNYGYTF. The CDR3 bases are TGTGCCAGCAGTTACCTGGGTAACTATGGCTACACCTTC.

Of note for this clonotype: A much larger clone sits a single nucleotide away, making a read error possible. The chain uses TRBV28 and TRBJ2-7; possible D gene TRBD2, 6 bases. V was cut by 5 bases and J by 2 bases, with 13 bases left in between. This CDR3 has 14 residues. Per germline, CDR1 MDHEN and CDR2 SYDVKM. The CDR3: CASSVTGGAYEQYF. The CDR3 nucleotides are TGTGCCAGCAGTGTTACTGGCGGGGCCTACGAGCAGTACTTC.

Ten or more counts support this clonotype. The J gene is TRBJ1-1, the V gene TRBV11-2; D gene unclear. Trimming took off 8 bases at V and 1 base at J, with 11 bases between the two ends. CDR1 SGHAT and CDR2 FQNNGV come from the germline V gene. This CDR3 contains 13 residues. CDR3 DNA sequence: TGTGCCAGCGCGAAGCAGGCGAACACTGAAGCTTTCTTT. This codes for CASAKQANTEAFF. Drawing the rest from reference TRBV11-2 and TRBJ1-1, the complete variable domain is EAGVAQSPRYKIIEKRQSVAFWCNPISGHATLYWYQQILGQGPKLLIQFQNNGVVDDSQLPKDRFSAERLKGVDSTLKIQPAKLEDSAVYLCASAKQANTEAFFGQGTRLTVV.